This paragraph covers one T cell receptor beta chain sequence. Its target is not known. The donors, nominally healthy at sampling, likely had unrecorded immune exposures. Germline-derived CDR1 and CDR2 are KGHSH and LQKENI. The CDR3 is 15 amino acids. V was trimmed by 0 bases and J by 4 bases, leaving 12 bases between them. PCR employed 60 Vbeta and 13 Jbeta primers. Sequenced by immunoSEQ multiplex PCR; TCRdb stores in-frame clones only, minus some. This table holds fewer than 150,000 clones, around 82% found once. The sample is drawn from a study of cytomegalovirus exposure and HLA in healthy donors. Study-wide findings and caveats: Some V segments, TRBV6-2 and TRBV6-3 among them, were indistinguishable and were therefore excluded. In a later analysis, specific HLA alleles were associated with 16,000 or so TCR beta sequences at a 0.05 false discovery rate. Per a later analysis, HLA-associated TCR beta chains showed more clonal expansion than other, equally common TCR beta chains.

This chain uses TRBV18 with TRBJ1-1; D not resolved. This TCR derives from a man in his forties in good health and CMV-seropositive. The material sequenced was PBMCs. Here the CDR3 DNA reads TGTGCCAGCTCACCACCGCTAGGCCCGACCACTGAAGCTTTCTTT. Amino acids: CASSPPLGPTTEAFF.